The 11 T cell receptor beta chains reported below all come from one sample, sequenced in a study of blood T cell repertoires in COVID-19. Repertoires were generated with immunoSEQ multiplex PCR, while TCRdb's copy carries only in-frame clones and drops some. Of roughly 280,000 clones listed, about 86% are singletons. The sequenced sample consisted of peripheral blood. The receptors were gathered from a man aged 25 to 45 with active or convalescent COVID-19.

This chain uses TRBV19 with TRBJ1-1; D unresolved. V lost 7 bases and J lost 1, with 13 bases in between. CDR1 and CDR2 from the germline V gene are LNHDA and SQIVND (reference sequence). There are 14 residues in the CDR3. In nucleotides, the CDR3 is TGTGCCAGTAAGGTCGGGGTTTCGAACACTGAAGCTTTCTTT. Protein sequence: CASKVGVSNTEAFF.

The CDR3, as DNA: TGCGCCAGCAGTGAGGGGAGCTCGCGAAGATATGGCTACACCTTC. Its translation is CASSEGSSRRYGYTF. V is TRBV10-1 and J is TRBJ1-2; the D is unclear. This CDR3 comprises 15 residues. Between the trimmed V and J ends, which lost 2 bases and 5 bases, there was a span of 15 bases. Germline V gene data show CDR1 as WNHNN and CDR2 as SYGVQD (reference sequence).

This clone was detected only a few times. The chain couples TRBV7-2 to TRBJ1-1; D unclear. CDR3 length: 15 amino acids. Per germline, CDR1 SGHTA and CDR2 FQGNSA. Deletions cut 4 bases from V and 1 base from J, with 13 bases between. Here the CDR3 reads CASSSQTRSNTEAFF. The CDR3, as DNA: TGTGCCAGCAGCTCCCAGACACGTTCGAACACTGAAGCTTTCTTT.

This clone appeared a single time. J is TRBJ2-4 and V is TRBV14; 12 bases align to TRBD2. J lost 0 bases, V lost 1 base, and 10 bases had no gene match. CDR1 SGHDN and CDR2 FVKESK come from the germline V gene. The CDR3 runs to 20 residues. CDR3 bases: TGTGCCAGCAGCCAAGCGTCTAGCGGGGGGGCCCCTCTAGCCAAAAACATTCAGTACTTC. Its protein is CASSQASSGGAPLAKNIQYF.

The gene calls are TRBV29-1 and TRBJ1-2; D call uncertain. V lost 6 bases and J lost 6, with 17 bases in between. The CDR3 spans 13 residues. Germline CDR1 reads SQVTM; CDR2 reads ANQGSEA. This chain's CDR3 is CSVTGRRLDGYTF. CDR3 sequence (DNA): TGCAGCGTCACCGGCCGGAGATTGGATGGCTACACCTTC.

This clone was observed once. This rearrangement joins TRBV7-2 to TRBJ2-7; D uncertain. V was pared by 2 bases and J by 4 bases, with 6 bases between. This CDR3 region has 12 residues. CDR1 is SGHTA and CDR2 is FQGNSA in the germline V gene. CDR3 protein: CASSLLRYEQYF. CDR3 in DNA: TGTGCCAGCAGCTTACTAAGATACGAGCAGTACTTC.

The rearrangement joins TRBV6-1 to TRBJ1-5, with 8 nucleotides matching TRBD1. Germline V gives CDR1 MNHNS, CDR2 SASEGT. The length of the CDR3 is 17 residues. V lost 3 bases and J lost 5; bases outside the gene matches: 12. The CDR3: CASSDGQGSILHQPQHF. DNA of the CDR3: TGTGCCAGCAGTGACGGACAGGGATCTATTTTGCATCAGCCCCAGCATTTT.

The chain joins TRBV7-2 to TRBJ2-3, with TRBD2 identical over 8 bases. The germline V gene encodes CDR1 SGHTA and CDR2 FQGNSA. This CDR3 region has 17 residues. V was clipped by 3 bases and J by 0 bases; unmatched bases: 8. As DNA, the CDR3 is TGTGCCAGCAGCTTTTACCGGACTAGCCATAGCACAGATACGCAGTATTTT. Translating gives CASSFYRTSHSTDTQYF.

The chain uses TRBV19 and TRBJ1-2, with 7 bases aligning to TRBD1. Germline V gene lookup returns CDR1 LNHDA and CDR2 SQIVND (reference sequence). The junction had 12 bases not matched to a gene; V was cut back by 9 bases and J by 5 bases. CDR3 length: 14 residues. For the CDR3, the DNA is TGTGCCAGCACGAGAGGGACAGCCATTTATGGCTACACCTTC. It encodes CASTRGTAIYGYTF.

This clone came up once. The chain is built from TRBV30 and TRBJ2-7; D may be TRBD2 (6 bases). The V end was cut by 2 bases, the J end by 7 bases, with 9 bases between. CDR1 and CDR2 from the germline V gene are GTSNPN and SVGIG (reference sequence). The length of the CDR3 is 11 residues. The CDR3 spells CAWSSAGEQYF. As DNA, the CDR3 is TGTGCCTGGAGTTCTGCGGGAGAGCAGTACTTC.

The chain uses TRBV7-9 and TRBJ2-5, with unresolved D. V shed 1 base and J shed 5 bases, with 8 bases lying between them. Germline values: CDR1 SEHNR, CDR2 FQNEAQ (reference sequence). The CDR3 contains 13 residues. CDR3 region: CASSLGTRETQYF. The CDR3 nucleotides are TGTGCCAGCAGCTTAGGTACGAGGGAGACCCAGTACTTC. Drawing the rest from reference TRBV7-9 and TRBJ2-5, the complete variable domain is DTGVSQNPRHKITKRGQNVTFRCDPISEHNRLYWYRQTLGQGPEFLTYFQNEAQLEKSRLLSDRFSAERPKGSFSTLEIQRTEQGDSAMYLCASSLGTRETQYFGPGTRLLVL.